This TCR beta chain was recovered during a study of blood T cell repertoires in COVID-19. Data came from immunoSEQ multiplex PCR; TCRdb stores just in-frame clones and leaves some out. The data contain around 200,000 clones, roughly 90% of them singletons. V lost 6 bases and J lost 2; bases outside the gene matches: 2. This CDR3 is 15 amino acids long. The germline V gene encodes CDR1 MNHEY and CDR2 SVGAGI. What was sequenced was peripheral blood. The chain combines TRBV6-5 with TRBJ2-3, with 13 positions matching TRBD2. This clonotype was obtained from a man aged 18 to 30 with active or convalescent COVID-19. The CDR3 sequence: CASRGTSGNTDTQYF. CDR3 coding DNA: TGTGCCAGCAGAGGGACTAGCGGGAACACAGATACGCAGTATTTT.